A selection of T cell receptor beta chains follows, all from one sample in a study of blood T cell repertoires in COVID-19. Clones were read by immunoSEQ multiplex PCR, and TCRdb kept only the in-frame ones, dropping some. The table records about 35,000 clones, 75% of them present only once. The sequencing input was peripheral blood. These receptor sequences come from an elderly man with active or convalescent COVID-19. CDR3s include the opening cysteine and the closing phenylalanine or tryptophan. A D gene is named only where the DNA matches it firmly. Clone sizes are given selectively: once, few, many, or a class where the clone is expanded.

v_call	d_call	clone_size	j_call	cdr3_aa	cdr3_nt
TRBV29-1	TRBD1	.	TRBJ2-5	CSVAGRQGAFQETQYF	TGCAGCGTTGCCGGGAGACAGGGGGCATTTCAAGAGACCCAGTACTTC
TRBV28	.	.	TRBJ1-5	CASSLERRQPQHF	TGTGCCAGCAGTTTGGAGAGGAGGCAGCCCCAGCATTTT
TRBV24-1	TRBD1	.	TRBJ2-3	CATSPGQGLMDTQYF	TGTGCCACCAGCCCGGGACAGGGGCTCATGGATACGCAGTATTTT
TRBV2	TRBD1	.	TRBJ1-1	CASSPGGWGTEAFF	TGTGCCAGCAGCCCAGGGGGCTGGGGCACTGAAGCTTTCTTT
TRBV5-6	.	.	TRBJ1-2	CASSRGGDGYTF	TGTGCCAGCAGCCGGGGGGGCGATGGCTACACCTTC
TRBV10-3	TRBD2	.	TRBJ2-7	CAISKTRGDAGSSEQYF	TGTGCCATCAGCAAAACCCGGGGGGATGCGGGAAGTAGCGAGCAGTACTTC
TRBV28	.	few	TRBJ2-2	CASSLKTGRTGELFF	TGTGCCAGCAGTTTAAAAACAGGGCGCACCGGGGAGCTGTTTTTT
TRBV15	TRBD1	.	TRBJ2-7	CATSRDYDRGSSLSYEQYF	TGTGCCACCAGCAGAGACTATGACAGGGGGAGTAGTCTTTCCTACGAGCAGTACTTC
TRBV18	TRBD2	many	TRBJ2-7	CASSPGTSGLTYEQYF	TGTGCCAGCTCACCAGGGACTAGCGGGCTTACCTACGAGCAGTACTTC
TRBV14	.	.	TRBJ2-1	CASSQDPREQFF	TGTGCCAGCAGCCAAGATCCCAGGGAGCAGTTCTTC
TRBV19	TRBD2	.	TRBJ2-2	CASSLGTSGTGELFF	TGTGCCAGTAGCCTGGGGACTAGCGGAACCGGGGAGCTGTTTTTT
TRBV4-3	TRBD2	few	TRBJ2-1	CASSQGTSGSSSYNEQFF	TGCGCCAGCAGCCAGGGGACTAGCGGGAGTTCGTCCTACAATGAGCAGTTCTTC
TRBV6-5	.	.	TRBJ2-2	CASSYSSPGDTGELFF	TGTGCCAGCAGTTACTCGAGTCCAGGGGACACCGGGGAGCTGTTTTTT
TRBV13	.	.	TRBJ2-2	CASSLGLRGWSTGELFF	TGTGCCAGCAGCTTAGGCCTTAGGGGGTGGAGCACCGGGGAGCTGTTTTTT
TRBV4-2	TRBD2	.	TRBJ2-6	CASSQVTAGGAGANVLTF	TGTGCCAGCAGCCAAGTTACAGCGGGAGGGGCCGGGGCCAACGTCCTGACTTTC
TRBV20-1	TRBD2	.	TRBJ2-1	CSASVTSAGSYNEQFF	TGCAGTGCTAGTGTTACTAGCGCCGGCTCCTACAATGAGCAGTTCTTC
TRBV7-8	.	.	TRBJ2-5	CASSLRLSPRETQYF	TGTGCCAGCAGCCTAAGACTATCTCCGCGGGAGACCCAGTACTTC
TRBV6-5	.	once	TRBJ1-2	CASSPVTGPYGYTF	TGTGCCAGCAGTCCTGTGACAGGACCGTATGGCTACACCTTC
TRBV5-6	.	.	TRBJ1-2	CASSLVQGPSGGYTF	TGTGCCAGCAGCTTGGTTCAGGGCCCGAGTGGCGGCTACACCTTC
TRBV6-5	TRBD1	.	TRBJ2-2	CASRNTGGATGELFF	TGTGCCAGCAGAAACACAGGGGGCGCGACCGGGGAGCTGTTTTTT
TRBV5-4	TRBD1	few	TRBJ1-1	CASSSRTGNTEAFF	TGTGCCAGCAGTTCCCGGACAGGGAACACTGAAGCTTTCTTT
TRBV2	TRBD2	.	TRBJ2-7	CASSESWLAGIYEQYF	TGTGCCAGCAGTGAATCATGGCTAGCGGGAATCTACGAGCAGTACTTC
TRBV7-2	.	.	TRBJ2-6	CASSLEGHSGANVLTF	TGTGCCAGCAGCTTAGAGGGACACTCTGGGGCCAACGTCCTGACTTTC
TRBV9	TRBD1	once	TRBJ2-7	CASSVSGQENYEQYF	TGTGCCAGCAGCGTCTCGGGACAGGAAAACTACGAGCAGTACTTC
TRBV18	.	.	TRBJ2-3	CASSRSTESTDTQYF	TGTGCCAGCTCAAGATCAACAGAGAGCACAGATACGCAGTATTTT
TRBV5-1	TRBD1	.	TRBJ2-1	CASSQSGQAVDEQFF	TGCGCCAGCAGCCAATCGGGACAGGCGGTCGATGAGCAGTTCTTC
TRBV7-9	TRBD2	.	TRBJ2-1	CASSTTSGRIYNEQFF	TGTGCCAGCAGCACAACTAGCGGGAGAATTTACAATGAGCAGTTCTTC
TRBV5-1	.	.	TRBJ2-3	CASSASRTFADTQYF	TGCGCCAGCAGCGCGAGCAGGACATTTGCAGATACGCAGTATTTT
TRBV7-8	TRBD1	once	TRBJ2-4	CASSLGYRGAKNIQYF	TGTGCCAGCAGCTTAGGGTACAGGGGGGCCAAAAACATTCAGTACTTC
TRBV10-3	.	.	TRBJ2-1	CALKQDAYNEQFF	TGTGCTCTAAAACAGGATGCCTACAATGAGCAGTTCTTC
TRBV7-8	TRBD2	.	TRBJ2-1	CASSFGLALYNEQFF	TGTGCCAGCAGCTTCGGACTAGCGCTCTACAATGAGCAGTTCTTC
TRBV11-2	TRBD2	.	TRBJ2-1	CASSSSGSSYNEQFF	TGTGCCAGCAGCTCTAGCGGGAGCTCCTACAATGAGCAGTTCTTC
TRBV6-5	.	.	TRBJ1-1	CASSYSGQPRTEAFF	TGTGCCAGCAGTTACTCGGGGCAGCCCAGAACTGAAGCTTTCTTT
TRBV15	.	.	TRBJ1-4	CATSRPGSNEKLFF	TGTGCCACCAGCAGACCGGGTTCTAATGAAAAACTGTTTTTT
TRBV4-1	.	.	TRBJ2-1	CASSQSETETYNEQFF	TGCGCCAGCAGCCAATCAGAGACAGAGACGTACAATGAGCAGTTCTTC
TRBV6-5	.	.	TRBJ1-6	CASSYRGGGNSPLHF	TGTGCCAGCAGTTACCGGGGGGGAGGGAATTCACCCCTCCACTTT
TRBV19	.	few	TRBJ2-2	CASSIASTGELFF	TGTGCCAGTAGTATTGCCAGCACCGGGGAGCTGTTTTTT
TRBV9	.	.	TRBJ2-2	CASSVTRNTGELFF	TGTGCCAGCAGCGTAACGCGGAACACCGGGGAGCTGTTTTTT
TRBV9	TRBD2	.	TRBJ2-3	CASNSGSLADTQYF	TGTGCCAGCAACAGCGGGAGCCTCGCAGATACGCAGTATTTT
TRBV28	.	few	TRBJ2-7	CASTEDRPPLYASGEQYF	TGTGCCAGCACAGAAGACAGGCCCCCACTTTACGCCTCGGGCGAGCAGTACTTC
TRBV6-4	TRBD2	.	TRBJ2-1	CASSREVSDEQFF	TGTGCCAGCAGCCGGGAGGTTTCGGATGAGCAGTTCTTC
TRBV10-3	.	.	TRBJ2-5	CAISTQTTNGDQYF	TGTGCCATCAGCACTCAGACTACCAATGGGGACCAGTACTTC
TRBV3-1/TRBV3-2	.	.	TRBJ1-5	CASSQFQSNQPQHF	TGTGCCAGCAGCCAATTCCAGTCCAATCAGCCCCAGCATTTT
TRBV7-9	TRBD2	few	TRBJ2-1	CASIKRAGVSYNEQFF	TGTGCCAGCATCAAGCGGGCGGGAGTCTCCTACAATGAGCAGTTCTTC
TRBV28	.	.	TRBJ1-6	CASTSSYNSPLHF	TGTGCCAGCACGAGCTCCTATAATTCACCCCTCCACTTT
TRBV10-1	TRBD1	.	TRBJ2-5	CASSEGQGERETQYF	TGCGCCAGCAGTGAGGGACAGGGTGAACGGGAGACCCAGTACTTC
TRBV19	.	.	TRBJ1-1	CASSIWRFDTEAFF	TGTGCCAGTAGTATATGGAGATTTGACACTGAAGCTTTCTTT
TRBV30	.	.	TRBJ1-2	CAWSGRGIDGYTF	TGTGCCTGGAGTGGGCGGGGGATTGACGGCTACACCTTC
TRBV6-5	.	.	TRBJ1-5	CASSYSRGSNQPQHF	TGTGCCAGCAGTTACTCAAGGGGTAGCAATCAGCCCCAGCATTTT
TRBV11-3	TRBD2	.	TRBJ2-7	CASSLGGTTSYEQYF	TGTGCCAGCAGCTTAGGGGGGACTACATCGTACGAGCAGTACTTC
TRBV25-1	.	.	TRBJ1-2	CASTSGWENNYGYTF	TGTGCCAGCACCTCAGGCTGGGAGAATAACTATGGCTACACCTTC
TRBV11-3	TRBD1	.	TRBJ1-6	CASSLGGTVDSPLHF	TGTGCCAGCAGCTTAGGTGGGACAGTGGATTCACCCCTCCACTTT
TRBV27	.	.	TRBJ1-2	CASRDEGGGYTF	TGTGCCAGCAGGGATGAAGGGGGAGGCTACACCTTC
TRBV27	.	.	TRBJ1-5	CASSLGGQPQHF	TGTGCCAGCAGTTTAGGAGGCCAGCCCCAGCATTTT
TRBV9	TRBD2	.	TRBJ2-1	CASSVAASGYNEQFF	TGTGCCAGCAGCGTAGCGGCTAGCGGCTACAATGAGCAGTTCTTC